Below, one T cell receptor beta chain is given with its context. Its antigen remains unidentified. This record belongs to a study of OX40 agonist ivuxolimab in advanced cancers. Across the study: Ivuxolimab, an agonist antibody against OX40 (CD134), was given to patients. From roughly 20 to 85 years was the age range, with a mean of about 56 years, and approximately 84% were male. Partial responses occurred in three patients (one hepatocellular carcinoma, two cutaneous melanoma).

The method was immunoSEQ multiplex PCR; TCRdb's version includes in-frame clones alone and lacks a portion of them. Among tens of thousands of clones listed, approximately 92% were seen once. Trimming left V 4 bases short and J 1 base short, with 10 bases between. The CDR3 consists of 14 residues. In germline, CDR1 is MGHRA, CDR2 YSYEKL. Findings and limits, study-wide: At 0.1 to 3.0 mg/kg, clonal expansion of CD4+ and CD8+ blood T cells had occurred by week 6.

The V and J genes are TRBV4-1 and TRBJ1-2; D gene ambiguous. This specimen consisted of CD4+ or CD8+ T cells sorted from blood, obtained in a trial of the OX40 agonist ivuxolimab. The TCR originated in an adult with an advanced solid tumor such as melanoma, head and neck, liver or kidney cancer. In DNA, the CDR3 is TGCGCCAGCAGCCCTAATGCGGGTAACTATGGCTACACCTTC. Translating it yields CASSPNAGNYGYTF.